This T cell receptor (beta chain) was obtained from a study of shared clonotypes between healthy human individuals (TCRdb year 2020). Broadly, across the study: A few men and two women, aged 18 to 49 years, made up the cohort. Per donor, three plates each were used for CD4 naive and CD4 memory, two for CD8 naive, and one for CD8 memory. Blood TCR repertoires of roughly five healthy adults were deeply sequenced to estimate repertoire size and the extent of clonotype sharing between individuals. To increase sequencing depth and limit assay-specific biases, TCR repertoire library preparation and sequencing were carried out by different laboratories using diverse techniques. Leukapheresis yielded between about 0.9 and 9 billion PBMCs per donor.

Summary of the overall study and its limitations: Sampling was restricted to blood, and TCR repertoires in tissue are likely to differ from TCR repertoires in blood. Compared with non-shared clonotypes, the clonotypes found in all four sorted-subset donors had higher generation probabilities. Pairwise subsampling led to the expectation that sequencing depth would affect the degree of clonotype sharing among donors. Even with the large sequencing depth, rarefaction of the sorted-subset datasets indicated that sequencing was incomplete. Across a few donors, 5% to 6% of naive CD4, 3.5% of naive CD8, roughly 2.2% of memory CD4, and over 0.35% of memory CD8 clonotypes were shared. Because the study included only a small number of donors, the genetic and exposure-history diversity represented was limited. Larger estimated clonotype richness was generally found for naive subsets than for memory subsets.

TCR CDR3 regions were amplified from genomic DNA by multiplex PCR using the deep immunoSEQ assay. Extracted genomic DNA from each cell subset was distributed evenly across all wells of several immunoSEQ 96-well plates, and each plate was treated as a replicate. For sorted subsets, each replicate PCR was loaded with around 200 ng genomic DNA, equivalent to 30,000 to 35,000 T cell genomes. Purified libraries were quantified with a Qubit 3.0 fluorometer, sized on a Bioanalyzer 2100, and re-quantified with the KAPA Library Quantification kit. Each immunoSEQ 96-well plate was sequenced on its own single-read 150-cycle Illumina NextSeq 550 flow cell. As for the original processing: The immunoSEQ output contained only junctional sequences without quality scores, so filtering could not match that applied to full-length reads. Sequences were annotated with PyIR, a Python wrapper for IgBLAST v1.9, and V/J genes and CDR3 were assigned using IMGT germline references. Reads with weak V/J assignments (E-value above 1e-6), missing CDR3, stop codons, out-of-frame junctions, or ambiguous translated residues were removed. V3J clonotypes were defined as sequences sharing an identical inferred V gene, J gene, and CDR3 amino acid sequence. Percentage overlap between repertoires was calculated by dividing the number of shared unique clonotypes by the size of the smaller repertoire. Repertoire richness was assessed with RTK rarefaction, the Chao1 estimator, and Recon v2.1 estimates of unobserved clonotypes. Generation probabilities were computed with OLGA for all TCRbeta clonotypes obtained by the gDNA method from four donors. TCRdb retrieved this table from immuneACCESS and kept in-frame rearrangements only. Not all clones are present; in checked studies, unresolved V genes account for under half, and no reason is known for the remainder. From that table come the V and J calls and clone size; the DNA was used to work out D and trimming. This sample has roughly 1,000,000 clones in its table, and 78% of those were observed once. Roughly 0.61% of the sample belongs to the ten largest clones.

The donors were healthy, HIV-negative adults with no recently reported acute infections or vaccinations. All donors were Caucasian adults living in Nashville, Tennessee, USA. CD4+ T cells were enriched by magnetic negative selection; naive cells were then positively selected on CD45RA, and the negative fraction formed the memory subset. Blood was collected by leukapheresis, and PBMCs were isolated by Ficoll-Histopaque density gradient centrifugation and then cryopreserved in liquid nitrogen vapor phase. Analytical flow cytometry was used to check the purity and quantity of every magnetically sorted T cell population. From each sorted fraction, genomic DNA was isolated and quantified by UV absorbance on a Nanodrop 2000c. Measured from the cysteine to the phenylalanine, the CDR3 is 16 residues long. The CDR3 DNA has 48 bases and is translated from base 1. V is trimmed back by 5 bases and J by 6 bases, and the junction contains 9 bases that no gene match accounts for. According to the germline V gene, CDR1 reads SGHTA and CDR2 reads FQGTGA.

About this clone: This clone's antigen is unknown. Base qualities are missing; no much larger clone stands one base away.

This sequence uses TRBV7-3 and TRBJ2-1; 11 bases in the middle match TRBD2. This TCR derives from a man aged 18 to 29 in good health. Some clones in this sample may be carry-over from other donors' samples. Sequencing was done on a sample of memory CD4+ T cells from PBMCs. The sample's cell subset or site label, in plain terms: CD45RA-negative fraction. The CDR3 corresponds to CASSQLTSGTINEQFF. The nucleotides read TGTGCCAGCAGCCAATTGACTAGCGGGACTATCAATGAGCAGTTCTTC.